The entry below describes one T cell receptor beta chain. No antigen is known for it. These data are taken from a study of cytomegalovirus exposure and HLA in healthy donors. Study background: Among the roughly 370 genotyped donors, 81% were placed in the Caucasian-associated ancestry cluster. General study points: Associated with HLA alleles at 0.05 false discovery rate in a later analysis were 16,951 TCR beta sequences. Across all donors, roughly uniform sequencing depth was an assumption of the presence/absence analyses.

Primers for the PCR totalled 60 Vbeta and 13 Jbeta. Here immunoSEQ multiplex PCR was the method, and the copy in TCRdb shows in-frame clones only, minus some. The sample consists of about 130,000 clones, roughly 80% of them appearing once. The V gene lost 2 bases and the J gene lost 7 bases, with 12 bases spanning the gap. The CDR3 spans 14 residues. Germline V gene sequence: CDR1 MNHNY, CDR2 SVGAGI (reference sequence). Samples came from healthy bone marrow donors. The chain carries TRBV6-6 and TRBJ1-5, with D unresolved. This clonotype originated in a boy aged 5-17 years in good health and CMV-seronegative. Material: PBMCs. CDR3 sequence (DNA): TGTGCCAGCAGTTACACGACAACCCGGCAGCCCCAGCATTTT. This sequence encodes CASSYTTTRQPQHF.